The 5 T cell receptor beta chains below were found in one sample sequenced in a study of cytomegalovirus exposure and HLA in healthy donors. 60 Vbeta and 13 Jbeta primers were used in PCR. Libraries were prepared by immunoSEQ multiplex PCR; TCRdb keeps only in-frame clonotypes and omits some of them. The table includes 130,000 to 150,000 clones, over 75% detected once. Sequenced: PBMCs. These receptors all come from a woman between 50 and 59 years old in good health and CMV-seropositive.

The chain links TRBV10-1 to TRBJ2-5; 9 nucleotides match TRBD2. Gene TRBJ2-7 matches the end of the DNA better, so the J call may be wrong. This CDR3 has 16 residues. Germline assignment: CDR1 WNHNN and CDR2 SYGVQD (reference sequence). CDR3 nucleotides: TGCGCCAGCAGTGGGCGGGAGGGGACGGGGGACTACGAGCAGTACTTC. This encodes CASSGREGTGDYEQYF.

The chain recombines TRBV2 with TRBJ2-3, with D unclear. V was clipped by 1 base and J by 4 bases, with 6 bases between them. The germline gives CDR1 SNHLY, CDR2 FYNNEI. This CDR3 has 13 residues. DNA for the CDR3: TGTGCCAGCAGTGAAGGGCCCCCAGATACGCAGTATTTT. Protein: CASSEGPPDTQYF.

The genes are TRBV6-6 and TRBJ1-2; D may be TRBD1 (6 bases). CDR1 and CDR2 from the germline V gene are MNHNY and SVGAGI (reference sequence). The CDR3 is made up of 15 amino acids. Trimming took 5 bases from V and 0 from J, leaving 13 bases between them. Written as DNA, the CDR3 is TGTGCCAGCAGTCTAGGGACATATGCTAACTATGGCTACACCTTC. Protein sequence: CASSLGTYANYGYTF.

V is TRBV9 and J is TRBJ1-1; perhaps TRBD1 as D (6 bases). CDR3 length equals 14 residues. CDR1 SGDLS and CDR2 YYNGEE come from the germline V gene. V lost 0 bases to trimming and J lost 6 bases, with 12 bases between them. The CDR3 region is CASSVVRGGSEAFF. The CDR3 DNA reads as TGTGCCAGCAGCGTAGTAAGAGGGGGTTCTGAAGCTTTCTTT.

The rearrangement links TRBV10-3 to TRBJ1-4; TRBD1 aligns across 8 bases. Germline V gene data show CDR1 as ENHRY and CDR2 as SYGVKD. J gave up 3 bases and V 0 bases, and 9 bases lay outside the gene matches. The CDR3 spans 18 residues. DNA of the CDR3: TGTGCCATCAGTGAGTCGGCAGGGGGCCTGAAAGCTAATGAAAAACTGTTTTTT. Protein product: CAISESAGGLKANEKLFF.